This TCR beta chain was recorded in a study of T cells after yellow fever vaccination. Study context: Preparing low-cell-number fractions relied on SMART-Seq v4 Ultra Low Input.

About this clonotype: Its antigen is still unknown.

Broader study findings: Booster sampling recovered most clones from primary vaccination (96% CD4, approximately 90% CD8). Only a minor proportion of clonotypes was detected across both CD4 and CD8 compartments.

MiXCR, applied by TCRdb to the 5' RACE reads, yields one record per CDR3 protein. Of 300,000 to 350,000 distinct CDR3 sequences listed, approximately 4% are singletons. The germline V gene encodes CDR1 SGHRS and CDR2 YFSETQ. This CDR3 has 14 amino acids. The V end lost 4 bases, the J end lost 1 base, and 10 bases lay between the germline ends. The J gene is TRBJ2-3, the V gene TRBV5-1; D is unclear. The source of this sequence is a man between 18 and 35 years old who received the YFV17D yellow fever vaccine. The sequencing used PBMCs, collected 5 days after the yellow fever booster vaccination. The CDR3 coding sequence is TGCGCCAGCAGCAGGTCGACTGGCACAGATACGCAGTATTTT. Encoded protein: CASSRSTGTDTQYF.